This T cell receptor (beta chain) was retrieved from a study of blood T cell repertoires in COVID-19. The CDR3 sequence is 13 residues long. Germline lookup yields CDR1 MNHEY and CDR2 SVGAGI. The germline V and J ends were trimmed by 7 bases and 1 base, with 10 bases remaining between them. Some clones are missing from TCRdb's copy, which holds only in-frame ones; the method was immunoSEQ multiplex PCR. The sample lists about 250,000 clones, approximately 84% seen once, with around 1.7% in the top ten. The sequencing input was PBMCs or T cells enriched from blood (not recorded which). The receptor was isolated from a middle-aged man who had recovered from COVID-19. The gene calls are TRBV6-5 and TRBJ1-1; the D is unclear. CDR3 sequence (DNA): TGTGCCAGCAAGAGAGAAAAGAACACTGAAGCTTTCTTT. Translated: CASKREKNTEAFF.